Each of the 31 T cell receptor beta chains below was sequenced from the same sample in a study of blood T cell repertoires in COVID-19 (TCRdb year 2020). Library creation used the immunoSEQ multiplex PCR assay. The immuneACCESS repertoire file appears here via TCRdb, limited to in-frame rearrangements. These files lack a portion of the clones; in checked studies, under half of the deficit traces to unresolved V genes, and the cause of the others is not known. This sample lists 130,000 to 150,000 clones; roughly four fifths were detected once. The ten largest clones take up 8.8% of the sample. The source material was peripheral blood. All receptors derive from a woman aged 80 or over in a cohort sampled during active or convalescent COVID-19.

In nucleotides, the CDR3 is TGTGCCAGCAGTAAAACCGGGACTAGCGGGGGAGAGCAGTTCTTC. Encoded protein: CASSKTGTSGGEQFF. The gene calls are TRBV6-4 and TRBJ2-1, with 14 bases matching TRBD2. The length of the CDR3 is 15 residues. Germline V lookup: CDR1 MRHNA, CDR2 SNTAGT. V lost 5 bases and J lost 10; bases outside the gene matches: 7.

In DNA, the CDR3 is TGTGCCAGTAGTATCGCAGCGGGGACAGAGCAGTACGTC. Protein product: CASSIAAGTEQYV. The chain joins TRBV19 to TRBJ2-7; D possibly corresponds to TRBD2 (7 bases). V shed 3 bases and J shed 7 bases, with 13 bases lying between them. This CDR3 has 13 residues. Per germline, CDR1 LNHDA and CDR2 SQIVND (reference sequence).

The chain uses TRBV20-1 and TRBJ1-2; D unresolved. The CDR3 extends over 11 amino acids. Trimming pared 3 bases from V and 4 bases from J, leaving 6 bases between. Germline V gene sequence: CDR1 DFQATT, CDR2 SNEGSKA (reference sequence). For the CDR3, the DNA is TGCAGTGCTAGCGCCGGCTATGGCTACACCTTC. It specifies CSASAGYGYTF.

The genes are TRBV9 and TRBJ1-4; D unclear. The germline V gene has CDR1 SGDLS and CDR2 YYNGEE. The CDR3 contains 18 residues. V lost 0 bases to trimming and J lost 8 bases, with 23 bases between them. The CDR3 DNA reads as TGTGCCAGCAGCGTAGGGCCGGGTACGGCAGTCCTCTTGGAAAAACTGTTTTTT. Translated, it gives CASSVGPGTAVLLEKLFF.

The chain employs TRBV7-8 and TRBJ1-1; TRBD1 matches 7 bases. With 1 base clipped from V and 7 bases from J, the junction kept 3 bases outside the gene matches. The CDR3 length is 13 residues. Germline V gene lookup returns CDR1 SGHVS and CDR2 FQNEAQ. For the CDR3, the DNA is TGTGCCAGCAGCTTAGGGGGACAGCTTGAAGCTTTCTTT. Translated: CASSLGGQLEAFF. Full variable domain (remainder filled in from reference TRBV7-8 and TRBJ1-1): GAGVSQSPRYKVAKRGQDVALRCDPISGHVSLFWYQQALGQGPEFLTYFQNEAQLDKSGLPSDRFFAERPEGSVSTLKIQRTQQEDSAVYLCASSLGGQLEAFFGQGTRLTVV.

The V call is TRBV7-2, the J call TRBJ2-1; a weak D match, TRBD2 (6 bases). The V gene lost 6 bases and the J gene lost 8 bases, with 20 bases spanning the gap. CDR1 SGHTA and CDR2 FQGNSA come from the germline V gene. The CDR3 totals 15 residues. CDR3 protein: CASSPGLTPAHEQFF. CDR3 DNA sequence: TGTGCCAGCAGTCCGGGACTCACCCCCGCTCATGAGCAGTTCTTC.

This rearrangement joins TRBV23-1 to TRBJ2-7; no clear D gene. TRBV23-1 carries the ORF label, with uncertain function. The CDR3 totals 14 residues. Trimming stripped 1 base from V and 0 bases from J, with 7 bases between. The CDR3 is CASSQFHGSYEQYV. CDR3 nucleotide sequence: TGCGCCAGCAGTCAATTCCACGGCTCCTACGAGCAGTACGTC.

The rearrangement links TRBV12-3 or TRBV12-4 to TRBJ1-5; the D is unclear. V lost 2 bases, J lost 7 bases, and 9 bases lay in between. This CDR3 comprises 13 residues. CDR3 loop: CASSLIGMQPQHF. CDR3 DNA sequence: TGTGCCAGCAGTTTAATCGGGATGCAGCCCCAGCATTTT.

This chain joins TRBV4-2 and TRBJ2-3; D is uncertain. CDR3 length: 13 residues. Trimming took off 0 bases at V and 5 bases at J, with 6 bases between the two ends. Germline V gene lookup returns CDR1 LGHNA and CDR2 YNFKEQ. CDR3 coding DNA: TGTGCCAGCAGCCAAGACGCTAGAGATACGCAGTATTTT. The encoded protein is CASSQDARDTQYF.

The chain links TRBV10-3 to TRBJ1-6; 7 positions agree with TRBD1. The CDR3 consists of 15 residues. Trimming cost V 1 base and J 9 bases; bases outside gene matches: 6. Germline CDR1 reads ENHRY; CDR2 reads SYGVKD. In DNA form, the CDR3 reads TGTGCCATCAGTGAGTGGGGGACAGCCGGTTCACCCCTCCACTTT. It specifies CAISEWGTAGSPLHF.

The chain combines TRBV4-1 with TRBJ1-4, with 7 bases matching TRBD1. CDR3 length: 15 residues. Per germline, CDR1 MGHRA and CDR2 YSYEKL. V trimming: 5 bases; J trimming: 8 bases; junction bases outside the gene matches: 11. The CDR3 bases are TGCGCCAGCAGCTTAACCGGGACAGCTTACGAAAAACTGTTTTTT. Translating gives CASSLTGTAYEKLFF.

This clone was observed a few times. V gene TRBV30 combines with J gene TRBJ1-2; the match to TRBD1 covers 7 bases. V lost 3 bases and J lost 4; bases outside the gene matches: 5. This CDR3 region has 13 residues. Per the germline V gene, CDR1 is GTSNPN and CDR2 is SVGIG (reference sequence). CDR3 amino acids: CAWSQGVFYGYTF. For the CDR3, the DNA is TGTGCCTGGAGCCAGGGGGTTTTCTATGGCTACACCTTC. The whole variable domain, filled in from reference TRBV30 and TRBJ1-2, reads SQTIHQWPATLVQPVGSPLSLECTVEGTSNPNLYWYRQAAGRGLQLLFYSVGIGQISSEVPQNLSASRPQDRQFILSSKKLLLSDSGFYLCAWSQGVFYGYTFGSGTRLTVV.

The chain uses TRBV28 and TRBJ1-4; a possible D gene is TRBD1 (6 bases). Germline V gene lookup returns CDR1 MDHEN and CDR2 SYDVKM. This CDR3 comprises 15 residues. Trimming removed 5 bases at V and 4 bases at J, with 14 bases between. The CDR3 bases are TGTGCCAGCAGTGAATCGGGACAACTTAATGAAAAACTGTTTTTT. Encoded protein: CASSESGQLNEKLFF.

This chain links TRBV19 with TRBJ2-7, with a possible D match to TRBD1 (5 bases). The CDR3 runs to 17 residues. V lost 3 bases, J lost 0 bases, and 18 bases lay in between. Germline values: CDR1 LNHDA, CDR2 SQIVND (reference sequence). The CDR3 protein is CASSINWSGNPSYEQYF. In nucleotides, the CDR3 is TGTGCCAGTAGTATTAATTGGTCAGGGAACCCCTCCTACGAGCAGTACTTC.

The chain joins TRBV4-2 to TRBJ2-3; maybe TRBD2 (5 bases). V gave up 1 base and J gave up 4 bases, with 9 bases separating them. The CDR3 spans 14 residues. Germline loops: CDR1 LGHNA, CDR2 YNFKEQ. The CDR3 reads CASSQAGFADTQYF. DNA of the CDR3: TGTGCCAGCAGCCAAGCGGGATTTGCAGATACGCAGTATTTT.

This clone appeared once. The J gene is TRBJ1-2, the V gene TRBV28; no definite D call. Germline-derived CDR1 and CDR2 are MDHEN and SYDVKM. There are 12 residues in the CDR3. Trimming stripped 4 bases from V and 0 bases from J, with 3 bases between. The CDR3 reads CASSSSNYGYTF. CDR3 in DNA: TGTGCCAGCAGTTCTTCTAACTATGGCTACACCTTC.

As DNA, the CDR3 is TGTGCCAGCAGCTCGGACAGGGGTAAGCAGTTCTTC. Protein: CASSSDRGKQFF. The chain couples TRBV7-3 to TRBJ2-1, with TRBD1 matching over 9 bases. The germline V gene encodes CDR1 SGHTA and CDR2 FQGTGA. Losses at the gene ends were 4 bases for V and 11 bases for J; bases not matched to a gene: 3. There are 12 residues in the CDR3.

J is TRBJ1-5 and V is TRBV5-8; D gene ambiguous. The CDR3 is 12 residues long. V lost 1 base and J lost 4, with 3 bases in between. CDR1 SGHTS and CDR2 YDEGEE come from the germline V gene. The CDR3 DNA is TGTGCCAGCAGCTTGCCAAATCAGCCCCAGCATTTT. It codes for CASSLPNQPQHF.

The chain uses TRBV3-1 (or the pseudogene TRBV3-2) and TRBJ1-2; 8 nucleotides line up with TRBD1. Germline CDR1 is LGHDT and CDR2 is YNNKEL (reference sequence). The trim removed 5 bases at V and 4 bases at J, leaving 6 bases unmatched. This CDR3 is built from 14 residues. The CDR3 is CASSSTDRGYGYTF. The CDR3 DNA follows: TGTGCCAGCAGCTCGACTGACAGGGGCTATGGCTACACCTTC.

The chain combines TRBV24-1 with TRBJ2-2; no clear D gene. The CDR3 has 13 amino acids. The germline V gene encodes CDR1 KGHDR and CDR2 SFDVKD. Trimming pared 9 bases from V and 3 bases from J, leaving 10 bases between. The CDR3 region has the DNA TGTGCCACCCTCGAGAAGCACACCGGGGAGCTGTTTTTT. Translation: CATLEKHTGELFF.

Here the CDR3 reads CASSRGLAGAETQYF. As DNA, the CDR3 is TGTGCCAGCAGCCGGGGACTAGCGGGGGCGGAGACCCAGTACTTC. This chain uses TRBV5-5 with TRBJ2-5; 14 bases align to TRBD2. The CDR3 has 15 amino acids. CDR1 SGHKS and CDR2 YYEKEE come from the germline V gene (reference sequence). With V trimmed by 4 bases and J by 5 bases, 4 bases remained unmatched.

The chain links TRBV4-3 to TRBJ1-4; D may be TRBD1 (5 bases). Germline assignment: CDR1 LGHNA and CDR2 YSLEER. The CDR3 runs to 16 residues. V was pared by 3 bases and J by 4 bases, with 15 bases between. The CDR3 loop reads CASSHGEGVNNEKLFF. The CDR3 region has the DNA TGCGCCAGCAGCCACGGTGAAGGGGTAAATAATGAAAAACTGTTTTTT.

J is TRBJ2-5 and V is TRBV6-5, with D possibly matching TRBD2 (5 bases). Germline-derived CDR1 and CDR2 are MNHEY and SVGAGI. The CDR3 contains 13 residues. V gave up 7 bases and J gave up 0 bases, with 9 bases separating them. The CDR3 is CASTTRDQETQYF. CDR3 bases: TGTGCCAGCACTACGAGGGACCAAGAGACCCAGTACTTC.

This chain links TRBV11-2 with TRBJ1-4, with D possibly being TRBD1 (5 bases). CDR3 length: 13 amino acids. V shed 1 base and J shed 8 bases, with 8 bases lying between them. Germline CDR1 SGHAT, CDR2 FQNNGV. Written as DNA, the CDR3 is TGTGCCAGCAGCTTAGGACAGCAAGAAAAACTGTTTTTT. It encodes CASSLGQQEKLFF.

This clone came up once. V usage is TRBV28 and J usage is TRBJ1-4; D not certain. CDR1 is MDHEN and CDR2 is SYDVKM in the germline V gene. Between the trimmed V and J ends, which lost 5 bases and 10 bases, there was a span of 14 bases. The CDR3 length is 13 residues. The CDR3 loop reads CASSQSPSVKLFF. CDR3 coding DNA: TGTGCCAGCAGTCAATCTCCGTCGGTAAAACTGTTTTTT.

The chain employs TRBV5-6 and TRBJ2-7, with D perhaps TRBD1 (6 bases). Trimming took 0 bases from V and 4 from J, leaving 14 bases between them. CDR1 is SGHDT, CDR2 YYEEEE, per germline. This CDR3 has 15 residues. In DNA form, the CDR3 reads TGTGCCAGCAGCTTGGGAGGGGGAAATAGATACGAGCAGTACGTC. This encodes CASSLGGGNRYEQYV.

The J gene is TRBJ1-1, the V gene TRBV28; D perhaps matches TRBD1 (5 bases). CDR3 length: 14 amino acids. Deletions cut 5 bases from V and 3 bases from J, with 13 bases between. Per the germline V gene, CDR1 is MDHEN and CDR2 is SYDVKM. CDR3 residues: CASSTTGSYTEAFF. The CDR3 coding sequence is TGTGCCAGCAGTACCACAGGATCCTACACTGAAGCTTTCTTT.

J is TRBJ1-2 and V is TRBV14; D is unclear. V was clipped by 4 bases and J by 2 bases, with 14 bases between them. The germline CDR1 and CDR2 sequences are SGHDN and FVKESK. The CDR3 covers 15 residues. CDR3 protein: CASSRRHSANYGYTF. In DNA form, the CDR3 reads TGTGCCAGCAGCCGCAGGCACTCGGCCAACTATGGCTACACCTTC.

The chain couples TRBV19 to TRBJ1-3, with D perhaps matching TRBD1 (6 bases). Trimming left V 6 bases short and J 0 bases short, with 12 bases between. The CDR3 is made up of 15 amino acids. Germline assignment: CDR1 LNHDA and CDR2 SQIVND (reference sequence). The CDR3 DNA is TGTGCCAGTAGGACAGGTATCCTCTCTGGAAACACCATATATTTT. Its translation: CASRTGILSGNTIYF.

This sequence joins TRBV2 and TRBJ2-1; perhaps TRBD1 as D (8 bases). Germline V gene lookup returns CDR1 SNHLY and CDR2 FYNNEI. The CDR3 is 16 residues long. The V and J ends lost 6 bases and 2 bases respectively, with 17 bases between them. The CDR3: CASSLGGGQAYNEQFF. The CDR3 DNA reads TGTGCCAGCAGCCTTGGGGGGGGACAGGCCTACAATGAGCAGTTCTTC.

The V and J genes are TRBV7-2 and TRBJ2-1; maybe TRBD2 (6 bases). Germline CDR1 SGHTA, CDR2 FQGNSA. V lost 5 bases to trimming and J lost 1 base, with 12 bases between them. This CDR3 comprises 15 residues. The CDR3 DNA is TGTGCCAGCAGCCCCATCGGGGGTTCCTACAATGAGCAGTTCTTC. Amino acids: CASSPIGGSYNEQFF.